What follows is one TCR beta chain and its context. What it binds is unknown. The data were obtained in a study of T-cell memory formation after mild COVID-19. Findings and limits, study-wide: A subset of responding clones appeared in pre-infection memory, suggesting cross-reactive memory joined. CD4/CD8 balance characterized clones contracting day 15 to 85, and CD4+ skew characterized later expanders.

Employing constant-segment primers, 5'RACE generated TCR alpha and TCR beta cDNA libraries bearing sample barcodes and UMIs. TCRdb reprocessed the 5' RACE reads via MiXCR and lists one record per CDR3 protein. The data contain 85,000 to 120,000 distinct CDR3 sequences, roughly 12% of them singletons. The CDR3 contains 17 residues. Trimming removed 4 bases from V and 3 bases from J; junction bases left unmatched: 5. Germline V gene lookup returns CDR1 KGHDR and CDR2 SFDVKD. The source is an adult woman who had mild COVID-19 (a few samples of this study predate the infection). Cell type and time point are not known. Sequencing used PBMCs or a T cell subset sorted from them (not recorded which). The chain has TRBV24-1 and TRBJ2-1, with TRBD2 matching 13 bases. CDR3 amino acids: CATSDGTSGVYYNEQFF. In DNA form, the CDR3 reads TGTGCCACCAGTGACGGGACTAGCGGGGTCTACTACAATGAGCAGTTCTTC.